These 22 T cell receptor beta chains were all obtained from the same sample, sequenced in a study of CD8+ T cells in alopecia areata. cDNA serving as the sequencing template came from extracted, reverse transcribed RNA. Clones were sequenced by immunoSEQ multiplex PCR, and TCRdb holds only the in-frame ones, with some missing. The data list around 100,000 clones, none observed once; about 20% falls to the top ten. Sequenced: lesional skin. The receptors originated from a C3H/HeJ mouse with alopecia areata. This strain has MHC haplotype H2-k.

With regard to this clone: Gene names are mouse gene names. The observed sequence ends 4 residues before the CDR3 terminus, with the missing tail filled in from the germline J gene. This rearrangement joins TRBV1 to TRBJ2-2, with TRBD1 identical over 8 bases. CDR1 and CDR2 (germline): NSQYPW, LRSPGD (reference sequence). The CDR3 length is 15 residues. The junction had 4 bases not matched to a gene; V was cut back by 3 bases and J by 4 bases. Here the CDR3 reads CTCSARGRGTGQLYF. The CDR3 DNA, read in part, is TGCACCTGCAGTGCCAGGGGGCGAGGCACCGGG.

As to this clone: Gene labels here are mouse ones. The part of the CDR3 DNA that was read is TGTGCCAGCTCTCCGGGACATTCAAACTCC. Its translation: CASSPGHSNS. From start to end, the CDR3 is CASSPGHSNSDYTF. This chain links TRBV12-1 with TRBJ1-2, with a tentative D call TRBD1 (6 bases). The read ends 4 residues early relative to the CDR3; the germline J gene fills the gap. V was pared by 2 bases and J by 0 bases, with 9 bases between. The CDR3 runs to 14 residues. Germline values: CDR1 SGHSN, CDR2 HYEKVE.

Concerning this clone itself: Any gene name here is a mouse gene name. The sequence runs out 4 residues before the end of the CDR3; the remainder is reconstructed from the germline J gene. This chain joins TRBV13-2 and TRBJ2-5, with D possibly being TRBD1 (5 bases). V was trimmed by 3 bases and J by 0 bases, leaving 8 bases between them. CDR3 length: 14 residues. The V gene's germline CDR1 is NNHNN and CDR2 SYGAGS (reference sequence). The CDR3: CASGGQINQDTQYF. The CDR3 DNA, read in part, is TGTGCCAGCGGTGGACAGATTAACCAAGAC.

This clone was counted between two and nine times. Germline and genes: mouse. Sequencing ends 4 residues short of the CDR3 end; the germline J gene provides the rest. The chain is built from TRBV13-1 and TRBJ2-1; 12 nucleotides align to TRBD2. V shed 7 bases, J shed 3 bases, and the junction held 2 bases outside the gene matches. The CDR3 is made up of 14 amino acids. Germline V lookup: CDR1 NSHNY, CDR2 SYGAGN. CDR3: CASDWGGGYAEQFF. The CDR3 bases that were read are TGTGCCAGCGACTGGGGGGGCGGCTATGCT.

This clone appeared a few times. The genes are named according to mouse. The CDR3 goes on 4 residues after the read ends, and that part is filled in from the germline J gene. The V and J genes are TRBV1 and TRBJ2-5, with D perhaps matching TRBD1 (5 bases). Germline lookup yields CDR1 NSQYPW and CDR2 LRSPGD (reference sequence). Trimming removed 1 base from V and 0 bases from J, with 11 bases in between. This CDR3 has 16 amino acids. The CDR3 protein is CTCSAAAGRNQDTQYF. CDR3 DNA (partial): TGCACCTGCAGTGCAGCGGCAGGGAGGAACCAAGAC.

This clone was observed a handful of times. Gene names follow the mouse nomenclature. The CDR3 goes on 4 residues after the read ends, and that part is filled in from the germline J gene. This chain uses TRBV13-1 with TRBJ2-3; D is possibly TRBD1 (6 bases). CDR3 length: 14 residues. Per germline, CDR1 NSHNY and CDR2 SYGAGN. The V end was cut by 1 base, the J end by 4 bases, with 10 bases between. Partial CDR3 DNA: TGTGCCAGCAGTGATTTGGACAGATCAGAA. This encodes CASSDLDRSE. The CDR3 reads in full as CASSDLDRSETLYF.

As concerns this clone: Gene names and germline refer to mouse. The sequenced part of the CDR3 DNA is TGCACCTGCAGTGAGTCTGGGGTTGCAAACACCGGG. It encodes CTCSESGVANTG. The entire CDR3 is CTCSESGVANTGQLYF. This chain joins TRBV1 and TRBJ2-2, with TRBD2 as a possible D gene (6 bases). The read finishes 4 residues shy of the CDR3 end, and the germline J gene is used to complete it. The V and J ends lost 4 bases and 0 bases respectively, with 12 bases between them. The V gene's germline CDR1 is NSQYPW and CDR2 LRSPGD (reference sequence). The CDR3 loop spans 16 amino acids.

On this clone itself: The genes and germline here are from mouse. The read falls 4 residues short of the CDR3 end, and the missing part is taken from the germline J gene. The V gene is TRBV1, the J gene TRBJ2-3; possible D gene TRBD2, 5 bases. Germline CDR1 NSQYPW, CDR2 LRSPGD (reference sequence). V was shortened by 6 bases and J by 0 bases, with 13 bases between the two germline ends. The CDR3 has 15 amino acids. This chain's CDR3 is CTCSQWGSSAETLYF. The DNA read from the CDR3 is TGCACCTGCAGCCAGTGGGGATCTAGTGCAGAA.

For this clone: The germline and genes are mouse ones. The read comes to an end 4 residues before the CDR3 does, leaving the germline J gene to fill in the end. The chain recombines TRBV19 with TRBJ2-3; possibly TRBD1 for D (6 bases). Trimming pared 4 bases from V and 1 base from J, leaving 10 bases between. The germline gives CDR1 FNHDT, CDR2 SITEND (reference sequence). This CDR3 has 14 residues. CDR3 amino acids: CASSLRGGAETLYF. Partial CDR3 DNA: TGTGCCAGCAGTCTCAGGGGAGGTGCAGAA.

This clone was seen ten or more times. These gene names are mouse names. The CDR3 extends 4 residues past the end of the read, so its final part is completed from the germline J gene. The V and J genes are TRBV13-3 and TRBJ2-7, with D tentatively TRBD2 (7 bases). This CDR3 has 13 residues. Germline V gives CDR1 NNHDY, CDR2 SYVADS. CDR3 bases read: TGTGCCAGCAGTGGGGGGGCTCCGTAT. This gives the protein CASSGGAPY. The CDR3, in full, reads CASSGGAPYEQYF.

This clone came up a few times. Genes here carry mouse names. The CDR3 goes on 4 residues after the read ends, and that part is filled in from the germline J gene. The chain recombines TRBV13-3 with TRBJ1-4; 7 nucleotides align to TRBD1. CDR1 and CDR2 (germline): NNHDY, SYVADS. The CDR3 is made up of 18 amino acids. The junction had 8 bases not matched to a gene; V was cut back by 0 bases and J by 0 bases. The DNA read from the CDR3 is TGTGCCAGCAGTGATGCGACGGGACAGAAAATTTCCAACGAA. This sequence encodes CASSDATGQKISNE. The CDR3, in full, reads CASSDATGQKISNERLFF.

This clone was seen ten or more times. Mouse names are used for the genes. The read comes to an end 4 residues before the CDR3 does, leaving the germline J gene to fill in the end. This chain uses TRBV13-3 with TRBJ2-7; tentative D call: TRBD2 (5 bases). This CDR3 has 16 residues. Trimming removed 0 bases from V and 0 bases from J, with 13 bases in between. Germline-derived CDR1 and CDR2 are NNHDY and SYVADS. CDR3 amino acids: CASSDARVGSSYEQYF. The sequenced part of the CDR3 DNA is TGTGCCAGCAGTGATGCAAGGGTGGGGAGCTCCTAT.

In this sample, this clone turned up a few times. The listed genes are named as in mouse. The CDR3 is cut off 4 residues early in the read; its end comes from the germline J gene. The chain employs TRBV17 and TRBJ2-7, with TRBD1 identical over 7 bases. Unmatched junction bases numbered 2, after V lost 0 bases and J lost 0 bases. CDR3 length: 15 amino acids. Germline V CDR1 and CDR2: MNHDT, YYDKIL. CDR3 amino acids: CASSRDRDSSYEQYF. Partial CDR3 DNA: TGTGCTAGCAGTAGAGATCGGGACAGCTCCTAT. The entire variable domain, with the rest obtained from reference TRBV17 and TRBJ2-7, is as follows: DTTVKQNPRYKLARVGKPVNLICSQTMNHDTMYWYQKKPNQAPKLLLFYYDKILNREADTFEKFQSSRPNNSFCSLYIGSAGLEYSAMYLCASSRDRDSSYEQYFGPGTRLTVL.

Concerning this clone itself: Each gene name is a mouse one. The CDR3 end is not reached by the read, which stops 4 residues before it; the germline J gene fills it in. V gene TRBV17 combines with J gene TRBJ2-1, with 8 bases identical to TRBD2. Germline V gene lookup returns CDR1 MNHDT and CDR2 YYDKIL. Trimming cost V 1 base and J 3 bases; bases outside gene matches: 2. The CDR3 spans 15 residues. The sequenced CDR3 bases are TGTGCTAGCAGTAGAGGGCTGGGGGGCTATGCT. It translates to CASSRGLGGYA. In full, the CDR3 is CASSRGLGGYAEQFF.

This clone came up many times. Germline and genes: mouse. Coverage ceases 4 residues before the CDR3 finishes, and the germline J gene fills in the end. The rearrangement links TRBV13-3 to TRBJ2-5, with 11 bases aligning to TRBD1. The germline CDR1 and CDR2 sequences are NNHDY and SYVADS. This CDR3 is built from 15 residues. The CDR3 spells CASSDTGQGADTQYF. The DNA read from the CDR3 is TGTGCCAGCAGTGATACCGGACAGGGGGCGGAC.

This clone appeared a few times. Here the gene names and germline are mouse. The read ends 4 residues shy of where the CDR3 ends; the end is completed using the germline J gene. J is TRBJ2-3 and V is TRBV13-3, with D perhaps matching TRBD1 (6 bases). The CDR3 consists of 15 residues. Germline V gene data show CDR1 as NNHDY and CDR2 as SYVADS. Trimming removed 1 base from V and 0 bases from J, with 9 bases in between. The CDR3 spells CASSDMGHSAETLYF. The part of the CDR3 DNA that was read is TGTGCCAGCAGTGATATGGGACATAGTGCAGAA.

This clone showed up just a few times. Mouse names are used for the genes. Read coverage stops 4 residues before the CDR3 terminus; the germline J gene supplies the remainder. This sequence joins TRBV13-3 and TRBJ2-5; TRBD2 agrees at 10 bases. CDR3 length equals 14 residues. In germline, CDR1 is NNHDY, CDR2 SYVADS. CDR3 DNA, as far as it was read: TGTGCCAGCAGAGGACTGGGGGAGCGAGAC. Translated: CASRGLGERD. The entire CDR3 reads CASRGLGERDTQYF.

As concerns this clone: Gene names and germline refer to mouse. The read ends 4 residues early relative to the CDR3; the germline J gene fills the gap. This chain joins TRBV13-3 and TRBJ2-5, with TRBD2 matching 8 bases. From germline, CDR1 is NNHDY and CDR2 SYVADS. CDR3 length: 14 residues. CDR3 residues: CASSDGTGKDTQYF. CDR3 DNA, as far as it was read: TGTGCCAGCAGTGATGGGACTGGGAAGGAC.

Regarding this clone: Germline and genes here are mouse. The CDR3 end is not reached by the read, which stops 4 residues before it; the germline J gene fills it in. The V call is TRBV31, the J call TRBJ2-4; 7 bases are shared with TRBD1. The germline V gene encodes CDR1 GKSSPN and CDR2 SITVG. This CDR3 is built from 14 residues. CDR3 region: CAWSLLSGGNTLYF. The DNA read from the CDR3 is TGTGCCTGGAGTCTACTCTCAGGGGGAAAC.

The sample holds a few counts of this clone. Germline and genes: mouse. The missing CDR3 end, 4 residues past where the read stops, is filled in from the germline J gene. The chain links TRBV1 to TRBJ2-1; 12 positions agree with TRBD2. Losses at the gene ends were 3 bases for V and 6 bases for J; bases not matched to a gene: 3. The CDR3 is 15 amino acids. Germline V gene lookup returns CDR1 NSQYPW and CDR2 LRSPGD (reference sequence). The CDR3 bases that were read are TGCACCTGCAGTGCCCGGGACTGGGGGGTTGCT. Protein product: CTCSARDWGVA. From start to end, the CDR3 is CTCSARDWGVAEQFF.

This clone turned up a few times. At residue 13, TCRdb's protein is not the same as the translated DNA, so the protein here was read from the DNA. Mouse gene names and germline throughout. The read terminates 3 residues before the CDR3 end, so the remaining end is supplied by the germline J gene. The V and J genes are TRBV19 and TRBJ1-6; TRBD1 aligns across 12 bases. TRBJ1-6 is recorded as an ORF, its role being uncertain. The V segment lost 5 bases and the J segment 5 bases; nucleotides outside the gene matches: 5. The CDR3 loop spans 16 amino acids. Per germline, CDR1 FNHDT and CDR2 SITEND (reference sequence). The covered CDR3 bases are TGTGCCAGCAGCACCGGGACAGGGGGCGATAATTCGCCC. Translated, it gives CASSTGTGGDNSP. The entire CDR3 reads CASSTGTGGDNSPLYF.

The sample holds a few counts of this clone. The listed genes are named as in mouse. Coverage ceases 4 residues before the CDR3 finishes, and the germline J gene fills in the end. The rearrangement links TRBV19 to TRBJ2-5; 9 bases fit TRBD2. Germline V gives CDR1 FNHDT, CDR2 SITEND (reference sequence). The CDR3 sequence is 14 residues long. The CDR3 sequence: CASRPDWGEDTQYF. The DNA read from the CDR3 is TGTGCCAGCAGGCCGGACTGGGGAGAAGAC.